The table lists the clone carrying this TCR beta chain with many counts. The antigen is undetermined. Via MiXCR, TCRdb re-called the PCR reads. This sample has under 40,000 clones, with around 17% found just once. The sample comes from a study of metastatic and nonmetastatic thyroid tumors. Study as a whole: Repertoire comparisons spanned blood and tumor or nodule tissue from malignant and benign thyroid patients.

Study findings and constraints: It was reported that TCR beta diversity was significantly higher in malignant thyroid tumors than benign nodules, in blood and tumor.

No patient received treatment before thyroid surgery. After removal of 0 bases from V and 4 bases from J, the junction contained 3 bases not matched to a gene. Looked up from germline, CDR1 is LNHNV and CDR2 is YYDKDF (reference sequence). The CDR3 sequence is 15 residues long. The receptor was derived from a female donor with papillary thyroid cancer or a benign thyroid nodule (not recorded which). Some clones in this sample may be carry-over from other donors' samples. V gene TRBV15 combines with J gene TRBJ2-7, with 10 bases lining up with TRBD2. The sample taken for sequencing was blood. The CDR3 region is CATSRDPAGGYEQYF. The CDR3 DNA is TGTGCCACCAGCAGAGATCCAGCGGGAGGGTACGAGCAGTACTTC.